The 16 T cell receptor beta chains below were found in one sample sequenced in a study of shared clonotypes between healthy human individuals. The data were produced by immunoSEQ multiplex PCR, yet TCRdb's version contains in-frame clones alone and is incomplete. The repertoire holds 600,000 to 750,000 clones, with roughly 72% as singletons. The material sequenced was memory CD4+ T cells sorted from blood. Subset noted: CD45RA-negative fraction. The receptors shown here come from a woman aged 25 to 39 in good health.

The CDR3 nucleotides read TGTGCCAGCAGCCAACGGTGGACTGGAAACACCATATATTTT. Its protein is CASSQRWTGNTIYF. This chain uses TRBV14 with TRBJ1-3; no clear D. CDR3 length equals 14 residues. Germline V gene sequence: CDR1 SGHDN, CDR2 FVKESK. Trimming cost V 2 bases and J 2 bases, with 7 bases left between them.

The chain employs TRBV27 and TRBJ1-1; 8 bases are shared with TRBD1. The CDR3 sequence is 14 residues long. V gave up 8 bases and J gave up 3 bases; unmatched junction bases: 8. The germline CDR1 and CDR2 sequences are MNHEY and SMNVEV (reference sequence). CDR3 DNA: TGTGCCAGCCGAAGGACAGGGTTCGACACTGAAGCTTTCTTT. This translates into CASRRTGFDTEAFF.

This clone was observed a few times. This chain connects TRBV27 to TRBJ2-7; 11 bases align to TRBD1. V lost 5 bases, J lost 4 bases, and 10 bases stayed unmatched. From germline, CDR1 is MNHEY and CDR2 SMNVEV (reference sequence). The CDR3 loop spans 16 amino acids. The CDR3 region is CASSPGQGVLRYEQYF. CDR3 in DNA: TGTGCCAGCAGTCCGGGACAGGGGGTCCTGAGGTACGAGCAGTACTTC.

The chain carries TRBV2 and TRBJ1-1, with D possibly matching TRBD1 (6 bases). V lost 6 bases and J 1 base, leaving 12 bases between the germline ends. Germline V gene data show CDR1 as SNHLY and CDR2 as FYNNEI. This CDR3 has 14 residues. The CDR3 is CASRRTEKNTEAFF. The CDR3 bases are TGTGCCAGCAGACGGACAGAGAAGAACACTGAAGCTTTCTTT.

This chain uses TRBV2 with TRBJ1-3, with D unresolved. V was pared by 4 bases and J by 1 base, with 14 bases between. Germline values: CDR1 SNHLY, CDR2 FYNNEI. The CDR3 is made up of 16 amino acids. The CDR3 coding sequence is TGTGCCAGCAGTGCTGCGTCTAGGGTTTCTGGAAACACCATATATTTT. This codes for CASSAASRVSGNTIYF.

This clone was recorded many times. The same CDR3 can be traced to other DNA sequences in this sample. In DNA, the CDR3 is TGTGCCAGCAGTGAATCAGGGAGCTCCTACAATGAGCAGTTCTTC. As protein: CASSESGSSYNEQFF. The V call is TRBV2, the J call TRBJ2-1; D is possibly TRBD1 or TRBD2 (5 bases each). Per germline, CDR1 SNHLY and CDR2 FYNNEI. V lost 2 bases to trimming and J lost 0 bases, with 8 bases between them. This CDR3 contains 15 residues.

The CDR3: CASSQRQGINEQYF. The DNA for the CDR3 is TGTGCCAGCTCACAAAGACAGGGAATAAACGAGCAGTACTTC. The rearrangement joins TRBV18 to TRBJ2-7; 7 bases align to TRBD1. V was clipped by 4 bases and J by 5 bases; unmatched bases: 8. Per the germline V gene, CDR1 is KGHSH and CDR2 is LQKENI. The CDR3 extends over 14 amino acids.

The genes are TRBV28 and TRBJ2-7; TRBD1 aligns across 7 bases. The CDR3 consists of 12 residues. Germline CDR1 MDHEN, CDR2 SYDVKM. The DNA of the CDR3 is TGTGGATCCCGAGGGGGCCCCTACGAGCAGTACTTC. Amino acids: CGSRGGPYEQYF.

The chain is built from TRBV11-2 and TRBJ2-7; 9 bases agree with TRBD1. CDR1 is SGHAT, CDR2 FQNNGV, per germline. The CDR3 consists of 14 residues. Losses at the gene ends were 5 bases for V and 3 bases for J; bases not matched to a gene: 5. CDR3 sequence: CASSRGQGDYEQYF. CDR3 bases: TGTGCCAGCAGCCGGGGACAGGGAGACTACGAGCAGTACTTC.

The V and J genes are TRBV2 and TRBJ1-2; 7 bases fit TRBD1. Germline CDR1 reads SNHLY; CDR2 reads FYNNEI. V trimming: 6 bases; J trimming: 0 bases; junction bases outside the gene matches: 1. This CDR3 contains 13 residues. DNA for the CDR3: TGTGCCAGCAGGGGGACAGCTAACTATGGCTACACCTTC. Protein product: CASRGTANYGYTF.

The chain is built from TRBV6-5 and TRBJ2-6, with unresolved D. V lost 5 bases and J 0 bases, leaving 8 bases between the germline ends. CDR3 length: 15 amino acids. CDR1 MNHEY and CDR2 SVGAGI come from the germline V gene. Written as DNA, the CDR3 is TGTGCCAGCAGTGGGTCAAACTCTGGGGCCAACGTCCTGACTTTC. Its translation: CASSGSNSGANVLTF.

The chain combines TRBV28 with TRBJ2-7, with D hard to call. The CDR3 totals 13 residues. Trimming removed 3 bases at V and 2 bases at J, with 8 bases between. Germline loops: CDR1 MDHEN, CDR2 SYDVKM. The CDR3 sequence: CASSFGGTYEQYF. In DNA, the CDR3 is TGTGCCAGCAGTTTTGGCGGCACCTACGAGCAGTACTTC.

The CDR3 region is CASSPRGQYEQYF. The CDR3 DNA sequence: TGTGCCAGCAGCCCCAGGGGACAATACGAGCAGTACTTC. The rearrangement uses TRBV9 and TRBJ2-7; possibly TRBD1 for D (6 bases). The V end lost 4 bases, the J end lost 4 bases, and 12 bases lay between the germline ends. The CDR3 extends over 13 amino acids. Germline V lookup: CDR1 SGDLS, CDR2 YYNGEE. Complete variable domain (other parts from reference TRBV9 and TRBJ2-7): DSGVTQTPKHLITATGQRVTLRCSPRSGDLSVYWYQQSLDQGLQFLIQYYNGEERAKGNILERFSAQQFPDLHSELNLSSLELGDSALYFCASSPRGQYEQYFGPGTRLTVT.

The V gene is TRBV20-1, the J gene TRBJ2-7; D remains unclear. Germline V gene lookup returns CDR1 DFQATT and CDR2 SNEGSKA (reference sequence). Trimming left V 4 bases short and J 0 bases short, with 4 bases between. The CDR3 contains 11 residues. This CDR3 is CSATNSYEQYF. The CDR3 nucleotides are TGCAGTGCTACCAACTCCTACGAGCAGTACTTC.

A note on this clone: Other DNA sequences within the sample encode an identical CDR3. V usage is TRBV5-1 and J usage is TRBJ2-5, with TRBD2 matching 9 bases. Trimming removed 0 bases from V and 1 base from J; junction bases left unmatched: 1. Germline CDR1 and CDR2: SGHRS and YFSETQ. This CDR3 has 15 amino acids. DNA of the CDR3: TGCGCCAGCAGCTTGGTACTAGCGGGCCAAGAGACCCAGTACTTC. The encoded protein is CASSLVLAGQETQYF.

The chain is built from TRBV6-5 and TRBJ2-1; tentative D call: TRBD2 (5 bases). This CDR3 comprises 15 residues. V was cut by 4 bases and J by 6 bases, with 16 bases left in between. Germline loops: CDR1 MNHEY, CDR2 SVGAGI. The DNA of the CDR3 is TGTGCCAGCAGTTTTAAGAGGGCGGGCCTCAATGAGCAGTTCTTC. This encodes CASSFKRAGLNEQFF.